This T cell receptor beta chain was documented in a study of cytomegalovirus exposure and HLA in healthy donors (dated by TCRdb to between 2016 and 2019). Regarding the research as a whole: According to a later analysis, one platform produced both the 100 to 150 validation repertoires and the 666 repertoires of the first cohort. Along with the 666-subject first cohort, a separate validation cohort of around 110 different subjects was used. To predict cytomegalovirus infection status, the study brought together high-throughput TCR immunosequencing, statistical association of individual TCRs with disease status, and machine learning. The aim of the study was to test whether cataloging public T cell receptors could identify signatures of past pathogen exposure. Study-level results and caveats: Of the cluster scores, around 95% were above 0 in a later analysis, which found that TCRs clustered in the first cohort also tended to co-occur in the approximately 120 validation repertoires. The classifier was reported to diagnose cytomegalovirus status with high specificity and sensitivity in both the original and validation cohorts. In vitro tests confirmed that a few of the cytomegalovirus-associated TCR beta chains recognize cytomegalovirus antigens. Across donors, most TCR sequences were observed very rarely, whereas some public TCRs were present in many individuals. The authors suggested that the approach could potentially be generalized to other disease states and immunological phenotypes. The study gave a list of around 170 TCR beta chains associated with cytomegalovirus. All 130 or so repertoires were used to score co-occurrence in the validation cohort in a later analysis, because that analysis had no HLA typing for the cohort.

Comments on this clone: Its recognized antigen is unknown. The sample holds no much larger clone one base away, and base qualities are not on file.

Relative to germline, V is missing 4 bases and J is missing 3 bases, with 2 bases of the junction outside any gene match. The germline V gene (reference sequence) gives CDR1 as LNHNV and CDR2 as YYDKDF. The CDR3 measures 14 amino acids from cysteine to phenylalanine. CDR3 DNA is the only sequence kept; it has 42 bases, read in frame from the first base. The donors were included in the validation cohort of 120 subjects, a group kept apart from the approximately 700-subject first cohort. Receptors were amplified or captured by the immunoSEQ multiplex PCR assay. As for how the authors treated the data: To diagnose cytomegalovirus status from the catalog of TCR beta chain sequences, a statistical classification framework was built. Held by TCRdb, this immuneACCESS table contains in-frame sequences only and omits some clones. Under half of the omission traces to an unresolved V gene where checked; the cause of the rest is unknown. That table is the source of V, J and clone size, and D and trimming were worked out from the DNA. The sample table contains more than 65,000 clones; only one count was recorded for approximately 96% of them. In total, the top ten clones hold approximately 1.3% of the sample.

This receptor was identified in a woman between 18 and 29 years old in good health and CMV-seronegative. Sequencing was performed on PBMCs. This sequence uses TRBV15 and TRBJ1-4; the central 7 bases match TRBD1. The CDR3 reads as follows: CATSMGQPNEKLFF. Read as DNA, the sequence is TGTGCCACCAGCATGGGACAGCCTAATGAAAAACTGTTTTTT.